This TCR beta chain was captured in a study of cytomegalovirus exposure and HLA in healthy donors. Here immunoSEQ multiplex PCR was the method, and the copy in TCRdb shows in-frame clones only, minus some. The data show about 150,000 clones, roughly 86% seen once. The CDR3 loop spans 14 amino acids. CDR1 is KGHSH, CDR2 LQKENI, per germline. The V end lost 2 bases, the J end lost 10 bases, and 17 bases lay between the germline ends. The rearrangement uses TRBV18 and TRBJ1-1; D call uncertain. Material: PBMCs. The TCR was taken from a human donor in good health. This CDR3 is CASSPAFNYEGAFF. CDR3 DNA: TGTGCCAGCTCACCAGCTTTTAACTATGAGGGAGCTTTCTTT. Based on the CDR3 plus reference TRBV18 and TRBJ1-1, the full variable domain is NAGVMQNPRHLVRRRGQEARLRCSPMKGHSHVYWYRQLPEEGLKFMVYLQKENIIDESGMPKERFSAEFPKEGPSILRIQQVVRGDSAAYFCASSPAFNYEGAFFGQGTRLTVV.